These 27 T cell receptor beta chains share one sample of origin, sequenced in a study of cytomegalovirus exposure and HLA in healthy donors (dated by TCRdb to the late 2010s). The library was made by the immunoSEQ multiplex PCR assay. A mixture of 60 forward primers for TCR Vbeta segments and 13 reverse primers for TCR Jbeta segments was used in the multiplex PCR. TCRdb mirrors the immuneACCESS table, restricted to in-frame sequences. Some clones are absent from its copies; in checked studies, under half trace to an unresolved V gene, and the reason for the others is unknown. In this sample the table shows around 150,000 clones, around 10% of which occur a single time. 1.5% to 2% of the sample is in the top ten clones. The source material was PBMCs. The receptors were sampled from a male donor in good health and CMV-seronegative.

V usage is TRBV5-4 and J usage is TRBJ1-1; TRBD1 agrees at 7 bases. The CDR3 spans 12 residues. The J segment lost 10 bases and the V segment lost 0 bases, leaving 3 bases of the junction unmatched. Germline CDR1 is SGHNT and CDR2 is YYREEE (reference sequence). CDR3 sequence reads: CASSLGQGGAFF. The CDR3 DNA follows: TGTGCCAGCAGCTTGGGACAGGGTGGAGCTTTCTTT.

This clone turned up a few times. The rearrangement links TRBV6-6 to TRBJ2-2; 8 positions match TRBD1. V lost 5 bases, J lost 6 bases, and 11 bases stayed unmatched. Germline V lookup: CDR1 MNHNY, CDR2 SVGAGI (reference sequence). The CDR3 is made up of 16 amino acids. The CDR3 reads CASSPRGQGAAGELFF. The CDR3 DNA follows: TGTGCCAGCAGTCCCCGCGGACAGGGCGCGGCCGGGGAGCTGTTTTTT.

In this sample, this clone turned up a few times. V is TRBV18 and J is TRBJ1-2; D gene ambiguous. Germline lookup yields CDR1 KGHSH and CDR2 LQKENI. Trimming cost V 5 bases and J 7 bases, with 20 bases left between them. This CDR3 comprises 15 residues. CDR3 nucleotides: TGTGCCAGCTCAACAACACGGGAAAACATAGTTGGCTACACCTTC. Translated, it gives CASSTTRENIVGYTF. Combining the CDR3 with reference TRBV18 and TRBJ1-2 gives the whole variable domain NAGVMQNPRHLVRRRGQEARLRCSPMKGHSHVYWYRQLPEEGLKFMVYLQKENIIDESGMPKERFSAEFPKEGPSILRIQQVVRGDSAAYFCASSTTRENIVGYTFGSGTRLTVV.

This clone was detected only a few times. The CDR3 is CASSSIQGAGMNTEAFF. CDR3 sequence (DNA): TGTGCCAGCAGCTCGATACAGGGGGCGGGCATGAACACTGAAGCTTTCTTT. The chain has TRBV5-6 and TRBJ1-1; TRBD1 agrees at 9 bases. V dropped 3 bases and J dropped 0; count of bases not matched to a gene: 9. This CDR3 comprises 17 residues. Germline CDR1 is SGHDT and CDR2 is YYEEEE.

The chain has TRBV29-1 and TRBJ1-2; 9 bases agree with TRBD1. Trimming at V came to 7 bases and at J to 7 bases, leaving 7 bases not matched to a gene. The CDR3 is made up of 12 amino acids. Germline CDR1 is SQVTM and CDR2 is ANQGSEA. The CDR3 spells CSASGQGRGYTF. The CDR3 DNA reads TGCAGCGCTTCGGGACAGGGACGTGGCTACACCTTC.

The V gene is TRBV5-6, the J gene TRBJ1-1; no reliable D call. Germline CDR1 is SGHDT and CDR2 is YYEEEE. The CDR3 spans 14 residues. V shed 0 bases and J shed 5 bases, with 11 bases lying between them. The CDR3 loop reads CASSLVRALTEAFF. The CDR3 DNA sequence: TGTGCCAGCAGCTTGGTGAGAGCGCTAACTGAAGCTTTCTTT.

The V and J genes are TRBV7-9 and TRBJ2-1; a possible D gene is TRBD2 (5 bases). The V gene lost 5 bases and the J gene lost 7 bases, with 18 bases spanning the gap. The CDR3 runs 15 residues. Per the germline V gene, CDR1 is SEHNR and CDR2 is FQNEAQ (reference sequence). CDR3 loop: CASSSPEVNRNEQFF. CDR3 DNA: TGTGCCAGCAGCAGCCCGGAGGTGAATAGGAATGAGCAGTTCTTC.

This clone was observed a handful of times. This chain joins TRBV5-6 and TRBJ2-5; D perhaps matches TRBD1 (5 bases). The J call is doubtful: the DNA matches TRBJ2-7 better. The CDR3 has 14 amino acids. The germline V gene has CDR1 SGHDT and CDR2 YYEEEE. This chain's CDR3 is CASSSPSGYHEQYF. The CDR3 DNA reads as TGTGCCAGCAGCTCCCCTTCAGGGTACCACGAGCAGTACTTC.

This clone was counted between two and nine times. V and J are TRBV6-5 and TRBJ2-5; perhaps TRBD2 as D (6 bases). CDR3 length: 16 residues. Trimming took off 2 bases at V and 0 bases at J, with 13 bases between the two ends. Germline V gene lookup returns CDR1 MNHEY and CDR2 SVGAGI. The CDR3 DNA follows: TGTGCCAGCAGTTACGGAGGGACGGCCTACCAAGAGACCCAGTACTTC. Protein: CASSYGGTAYQETQYF.

CDR3 bases: TGCGCCAGCAGCCCGGACAGGGGGCTTCCCGGGGAGCTGTTTTTT. Translating it yields CASSPDRGLPGELFF. The chain recombines TRBV4-3 with TRBJ2-2, with TRBD1 matching over 11 bases. The CDR3 sequence is 15 residues long. V trimming: 4 bases; J trimming: 6 bases; junction bases outside the gene matches: 4. The germline CDR1 and CDR2 sequences are LGHNA and YSLEER.

A few counts support this clone. The J gene is TRBJ1-6, the V gene TRBV4-3; maybe TRBD1 (6 bases). Per germline, CDR1 LGHNA and CDR2 YSLEER. Between the trimmed V and J ends, which lost 5 bases and 7 bases, there was a span of 18 bases. The CDR3 runs to 16 residues. The CDR3 nucleotides are TGCGCCAGCAGCGTTCAACCAGGACAGCTAAATTCACCCCTCCACTTT. Protein: CASSVQPGQLNSPLHF.

The chain couples TRBV4-2 to TRBJ2-7; 13 nucleotides line up with TRBD2. Germline V gene sequence: CDR1 LGHNA, CDR2 YNFKEQ. This CDR3 spans 14 amino acids. The junction had 9 bases not matched to a gene; V was cut back by 4 bases and J by 12 bases. The CDR3 region has the DNA TGTGCCAGCAGCCGAGGACTAGCGGGAGTCGGAACGTACTTC. The encoded protein is CASSRGLAGVGTYF.

This clone turned up a few times. This chain uses TRBV10-3 with TRBJ2-7; a possible D gene is TRBD1 (5 bases). The CDR3 sequence is 14 residues long. V was cut by 3 bases and J by 1 base, with 10 bases left in between. Germline CDR1 reads ENHRY; CDR2 reads SYGVKD. Written as DNA, the CDR3 is TGTGCCATCAGTGACCCGGACATTTCCTACGAGCAGTACTTC. Protein product: CAISDPDISYEQYF.

This sequence joins TRBV5-1 and TRBJ1-5, with D perhaps matching TRBD1 (5 bases). CDR3 length: 14 amino acids. Trimming took 2 bases from V and 6 from J, leaving 12 bases between them. Germline V gene lookup returns CDR1 SGHRS and CDR2 YFSETQ. The chain's CDR3 is CASSFGGEFQPQHF. CDR3 sequence (DNA): TGCGCCAGCAGCTTCGGGGGAGAATTTCAGCCCCAGCATTTT.

This chain joins TRBV30 and TRBJ2-1; 9 bases align to TRBD2. The CDR3 contains 18 residues. V lost 4 bases and J lost 8; bases outside the gene matches: 21. Germline V gene data show CDR1 as GTSNPN and CDR2 as SVGIG (reference sequence). The CDR3 sequence is CAWNRGAGGPIYGDEQFF. The CDR3 DNA reads TGTGCCTGGAACCGAGGGGCGGGAGGGCCTATCTACGGAGATGAGCAGTTCTTC.

V usage is TRBV19 and J usage is TRBJ2-5; TRBD1 might be the D (6 bases). Per the germline V gene, CDR1 is LNHDA and CDR2 is SQIVND (reference sequence). There are 16 residues in the CDR3. The V and J ends lost 4 bases and 5 bases respectively, with 20 bases between them. The CDR3 DNA reads as TGTGCCAGTAGTAGAGCTGGGGGCCGCCGTCTTGAGACCCAGTACTTC. Its protein product is CASSRAGGRRLETQYF.

This clone was found a few times. The genes are TRBV28 and TRBJ1-4; D gene uncertain. V lost 6 bases and J 8 bases, leaving 16 bases between the germline ends. Germline CDR1 is MDHEN and CDR2 is SYDVKM. This CDR3 is built from 14 residues. Here the CDR3 reads CASSGRGLWEKLFF. Written as DNA, the CDR3 is TGTGCCAGCAGCGGCCGCGGGTTATGGGAAAAACTGTTTTTT.

This rearrangement joins TRBV7-2 to TRBJ2-2; TRBD2 matches 10 bases. The CDR3 contains 16 residues. CDR1 SGHTA and CDR2 FQGNSA come from the germline V gene. The trim removed 0 bases at V and 6 bases at J, leaving 4 bases unmatched. CDR3 amino acids: CASSLARLAGPGELFF. The CDR3 DNA follows: TGTGCCAGCAGCTTAGCGAGACTAGCGGGTCCCGGGGAGCTGTTTTTT.

This clone was observed a few times. V and J are TRBV7-7 and TRBJ2-5; 9 nucleotides agree with TRBD1. This CDR3 has 16 amino acids. V was clipped by 2 bases and J by 9 bases; unmatched bases: 13. Germline V gene lookup returns CDR1 SSHAT and CDR2 FNYEAQ (reference sequence). CDR3 loop: CASSLSTGGTPRAQYF. CDR3 bases: TGTGCCAGCAGCTTAAGCACAGGGGGCACGCCTCGGGCCCAGTACTTC.

This chain connects TRBV4-2 to TRBJ1-2; D call uncertain. This CDR3 is built from 15 residues. CDR1 LGHNA and CDR2 YNFKEQ come from the germline V gene. The V gene lost 3 bases and the J gene lost 2 bases, with 13 bases spanning the gap. CDR3 sequence (DNA): TGTGCCAGCAGCCAGGCAGTTACCGGGAACTATGGCTACACCTTC. Protein sequence: CASSQAVTGNYGYTF.

V is TRBV25-1 and J is TRBJ2-1; 7 nucleotides agree with TRBD1. CDR1 is MGHDK and CDR2 is SYGVNS in the germline V gene. V dropped 6 bases and J dropped 1; count of bases not matched to a gene: 12. The CDR3 runs to 17 residues. The CDR3 sequence: CASRGHHRDRSYNEQFF. DNA of the CDR3: TGTGCCAGCAGGGGGCATCACCGGGACAGATCCTACAATGAGCAGTTCTTC.

This clone was seen only a few times. The chain uses TRBV5-6 and TRBJ2-7; D remains ambiguous. The germline V gene has CDR1 SGHDT and CDR2 YYEEEE. The CDR3 is 13 residues long. V shed 0 bases and J shed 3 bases, with 7 bases lying between them. CDR3 sequence reads: CASSLGSLYEQYF. The CDR3 DNA sequence: TGTGCCAGCAGCTTGGGTAGCCTCTACGAGCAGTACTTC.

The chain carries TRBV5-5 and TRBJ1-5; a weak D match, TRBD1 (5 bases). The CDR3 length is 13 residues. Trimming cost V 0 bases and J 6 bases, with 7 bases left between them. Germline CDR1 is SGHKS and CDR2 is YYEKEE (reference sequence). The CDR3 sequence is CASSLAGGQPQHF. The DNA for the CDR3 is TGTGCCAGCAGCTTGGCGGGGGGTCAGCCCCAGCATTTT.

The chain couples TRBV6-1 to TRBJ2-7; possibly TRBD2 for D (5 bases). The CDR3 runs to 12 residues. Trimming pared 10 bases from V and 5 bases from J, leaving 15 bases between. Germline CDR1 and CDR2: MNHNS and SASEGT. The CDR3 here is CATKGDLDEQYF. The CDR3 nucleotides read TGTGCCACCAAGGGAGATTTAGACGAGCAGTACTTC.

The chain uses TRBV19 and TRBJ1-5, with TRBD1 identical over 9 bases. CDR1 and CDR2 from the germline V gene are LNHDA and SQIVND (reference sequence). With 5 bases clipped from V and 7 bases from J, the junction kept 21 bases outside the gene matches. The CDR3 sequence is 19 residues long. The CDR3, as DNA: TGTGCCAGTAGTCCCGGGGGAGCTGGACAGGGGAGAGGGGAGCAGCCCCAGCATTTT. Its protein is CASSPGGAGQGRGEQPQHF.

The chain links TRBV6-5 to TRBJ2-5; D uncertain. V lost 2 bases and J 2 bases, leaving 9 bases between the germline ends. Germline CDR1 MNHEY, CDR2 SVGAGI. CDR3 size: 14 residues. The CDR3 spells CASSYNTLQETQYF. The CDR3 DNA is TGTGCCAGCAGTTACAACACCCTGCAAGAGACCCAGTACTTC.

This chain connects TRBV30 to TRBJ2-7; no reliable D call. CDR1 and CDR2 from the germline V gene are GTSNPN and SVGIG (reference sequence). The CDR3 spans 13 residues. V lost 2 bases and J lost 3, with 11 bases in between. Here the CDR3 reads CAWSNDIDYEQYF. The CDR3, as DNA: TGTGCCTGGAGTAACGACATAGACTACGAGCAGTACTTC.